This T cell receptor (beta chain) was observed in a study of blood T cells in healthy people across ages. Study-level findings and limits: A roughly linear age-dependent decrease characterized TCR beta diversity per million T cells.

The CDR3 consists of 17 residues. From germline, CDR1 is MGHRA and CDR2 YSYEKL. The germline V and J ends were trimmed by 0 bases and 4 bases, with 18 bases remaining between them. PCR was performed a second time for roughly 7 to 11 cycles using a sample-barcoded 5' primer and a J-beta primer mix. Every cDNA was tagged by a template-switch adaptor with 12 random nucleotides. Via MiXCR, TCRdb re-called the 5' RACE reads, giving one row per CDR3 protein. The sample records approximately 1.5 million distinct CDR3 sequences, roughly two fifths being singletons. This clonotype has only a few counts. What it binds is not known.

V gene TRBV4-1 combines with J gene TRBJ1-2, with D perhaps matching TRBD1 (6 bases). The sequencing input was blood. This TCR was recovered from a young woman in good health. In nucleotides, the CDR3 is TGCGCCAGCAGCCAAGATTCCAGGACAGTCTCCGGCTATGGCTACACCTTC. Translation gives CASSQDSRTVSGYGYTF.